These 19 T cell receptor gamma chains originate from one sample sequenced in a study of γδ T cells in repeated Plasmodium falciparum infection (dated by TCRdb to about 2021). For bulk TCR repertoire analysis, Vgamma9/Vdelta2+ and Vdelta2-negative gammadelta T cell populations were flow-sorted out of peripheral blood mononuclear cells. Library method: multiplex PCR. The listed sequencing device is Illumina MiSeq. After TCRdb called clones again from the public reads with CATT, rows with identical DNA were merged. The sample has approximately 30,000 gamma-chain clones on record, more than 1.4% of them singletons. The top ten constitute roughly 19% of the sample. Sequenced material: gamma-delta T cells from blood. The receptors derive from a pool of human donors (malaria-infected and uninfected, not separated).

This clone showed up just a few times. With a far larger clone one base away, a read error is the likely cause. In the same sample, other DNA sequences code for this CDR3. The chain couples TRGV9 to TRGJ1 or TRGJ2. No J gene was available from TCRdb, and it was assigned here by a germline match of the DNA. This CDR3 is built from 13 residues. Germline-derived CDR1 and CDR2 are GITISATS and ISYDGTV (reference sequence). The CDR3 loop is CALWEGPYYKKLF. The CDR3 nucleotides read TGTGCCTTGTGGGAGGGACCTTATTACAAGAAACTCTTT.

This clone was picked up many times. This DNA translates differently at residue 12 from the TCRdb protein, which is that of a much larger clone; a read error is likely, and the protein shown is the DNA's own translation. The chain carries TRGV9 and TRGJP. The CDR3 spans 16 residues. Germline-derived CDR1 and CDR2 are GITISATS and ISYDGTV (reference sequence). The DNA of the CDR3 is TGTGCCTTGTGGGAGGTAAAGGAGTTGGGCAAACAAATCAAGGTATTT. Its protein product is CALWEVKELGKQIKVF.

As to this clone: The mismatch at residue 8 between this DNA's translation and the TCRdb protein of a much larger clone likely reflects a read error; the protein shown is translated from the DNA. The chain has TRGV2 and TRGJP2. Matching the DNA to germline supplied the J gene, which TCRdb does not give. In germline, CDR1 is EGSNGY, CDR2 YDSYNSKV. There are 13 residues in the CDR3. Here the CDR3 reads CATWSSSGWIKTF. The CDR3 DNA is TGTGCCACCTGGAGTAGTAGTGGTTGGATCAAGACGTTT.

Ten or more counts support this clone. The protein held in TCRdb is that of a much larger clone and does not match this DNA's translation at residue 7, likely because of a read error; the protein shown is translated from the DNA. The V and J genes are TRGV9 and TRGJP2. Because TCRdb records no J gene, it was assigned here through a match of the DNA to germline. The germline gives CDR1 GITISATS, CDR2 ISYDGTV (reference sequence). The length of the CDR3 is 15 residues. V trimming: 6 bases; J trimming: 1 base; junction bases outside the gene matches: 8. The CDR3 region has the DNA TGTGCCTTGTGGCTCCCCAGTAGTAGTGATTGGATCAAGACGTTT. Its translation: CALWLPSSSDWIKTF.

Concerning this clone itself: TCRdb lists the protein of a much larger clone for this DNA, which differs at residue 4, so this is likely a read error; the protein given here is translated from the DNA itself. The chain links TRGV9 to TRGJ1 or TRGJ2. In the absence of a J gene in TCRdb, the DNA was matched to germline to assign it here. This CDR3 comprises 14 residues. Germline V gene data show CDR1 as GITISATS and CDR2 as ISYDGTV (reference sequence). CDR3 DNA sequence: TGTGCCTTGCGGGACCAAACGACCTGCGGCAGGAAACTCTTT. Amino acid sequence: CALRDQTTCGRKLF.

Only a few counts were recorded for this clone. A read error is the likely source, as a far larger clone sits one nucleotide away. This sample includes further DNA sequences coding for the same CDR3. The CDR3 loop reads CATWGWSSDWIKTF. The CDR3 coding sequence is TGTGCTACCTGGGGCTGGAGTAGTGATTGGATCAAGACGTTT. This chain connects TRGV8 to TRGJP2. TCRdb does not report a J gene; here it was assigned by matching the DNA to germline references. The CDR3 covers 14 residues. The germline CDR1 and CDR2 sequences are VENAVY and YDSYNSRV.

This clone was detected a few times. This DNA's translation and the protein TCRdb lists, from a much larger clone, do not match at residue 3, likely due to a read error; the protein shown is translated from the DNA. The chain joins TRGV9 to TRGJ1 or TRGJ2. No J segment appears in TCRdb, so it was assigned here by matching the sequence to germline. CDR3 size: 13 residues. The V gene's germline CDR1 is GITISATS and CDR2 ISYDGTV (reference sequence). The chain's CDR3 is CAVWDSAYYKKLF. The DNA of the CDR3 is TGTGCCGTGTGGGACTCGGCTTATTATAAGAAACTCTTT.

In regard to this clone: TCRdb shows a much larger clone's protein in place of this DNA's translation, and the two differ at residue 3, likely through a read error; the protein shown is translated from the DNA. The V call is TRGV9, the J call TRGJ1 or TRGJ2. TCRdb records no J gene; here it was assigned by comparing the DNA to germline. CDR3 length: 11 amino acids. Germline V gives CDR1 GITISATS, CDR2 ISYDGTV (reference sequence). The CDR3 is CASWGYHKKLF. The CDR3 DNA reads TGTGCCTCGTGGGGGTATCATAAGAAACTCTTT.

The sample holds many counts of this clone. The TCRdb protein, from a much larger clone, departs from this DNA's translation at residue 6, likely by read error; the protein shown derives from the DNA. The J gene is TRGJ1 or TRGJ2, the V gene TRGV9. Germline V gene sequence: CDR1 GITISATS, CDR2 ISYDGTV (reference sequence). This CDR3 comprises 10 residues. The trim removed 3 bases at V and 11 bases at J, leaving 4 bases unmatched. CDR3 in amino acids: CALWESEKLF. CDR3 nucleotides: TGTGCCTTGTGGGAGTCCGAGAAACTCTTT.

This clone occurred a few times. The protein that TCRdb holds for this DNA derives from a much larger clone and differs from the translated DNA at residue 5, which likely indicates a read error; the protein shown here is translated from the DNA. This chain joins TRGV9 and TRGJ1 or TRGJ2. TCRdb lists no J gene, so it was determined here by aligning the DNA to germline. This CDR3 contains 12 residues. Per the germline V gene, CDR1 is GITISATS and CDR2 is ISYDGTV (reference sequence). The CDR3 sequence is CALWGVRIKKLF. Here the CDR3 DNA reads TGTGCCTTGTGGGGGGTGCGAATAAAGAAACTCTTT.

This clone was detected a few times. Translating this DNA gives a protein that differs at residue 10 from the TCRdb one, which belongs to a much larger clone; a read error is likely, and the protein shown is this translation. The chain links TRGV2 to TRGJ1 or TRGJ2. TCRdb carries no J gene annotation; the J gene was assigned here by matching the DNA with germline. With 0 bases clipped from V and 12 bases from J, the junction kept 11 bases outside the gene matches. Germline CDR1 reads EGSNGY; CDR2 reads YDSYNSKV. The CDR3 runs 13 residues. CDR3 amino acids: CATWDGPVGRKLF. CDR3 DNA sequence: TGTGCCACCTGGGACGGGCCCGTTGGGAGGAAACTCTTT.

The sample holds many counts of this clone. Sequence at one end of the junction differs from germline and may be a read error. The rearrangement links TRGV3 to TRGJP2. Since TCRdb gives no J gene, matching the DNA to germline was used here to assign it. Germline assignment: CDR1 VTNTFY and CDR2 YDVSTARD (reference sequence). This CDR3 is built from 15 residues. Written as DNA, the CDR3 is TGTGCCACCTGGGACAGGCATAGAAGTGATTGGATCAAGACGTTT. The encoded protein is CATWDRHRSDWIKTF.

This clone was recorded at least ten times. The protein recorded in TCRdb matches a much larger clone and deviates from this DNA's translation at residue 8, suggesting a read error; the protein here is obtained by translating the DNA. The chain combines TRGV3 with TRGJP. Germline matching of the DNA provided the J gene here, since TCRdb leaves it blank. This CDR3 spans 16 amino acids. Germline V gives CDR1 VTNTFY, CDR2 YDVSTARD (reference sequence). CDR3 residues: CATWDRQGLGKKIKVF. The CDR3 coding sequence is TGTGCCACCTGGGACAGGCAAGGGTTGGGCAAAAAAATCAAGGTATTT.

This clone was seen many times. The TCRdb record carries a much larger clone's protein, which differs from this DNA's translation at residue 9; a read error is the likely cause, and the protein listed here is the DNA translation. The CDR3 sequence is CALWEVGKELF. The CDR3 coding sequence is TGTGCCTTGTGGGAGGTTGGGAAGGAACTCTTT. The V gene call reads TRGV9; no J gene was called. Germline V lookup: CDR1 GITISATS, CDR2 ISYDGTV (reference sequence). This CDR3 comprises 11 residues.

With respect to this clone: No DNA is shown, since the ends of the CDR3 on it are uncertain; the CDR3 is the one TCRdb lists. The CDR3 region is CASTRNNLRLILRNLIENDSGVYCCATTGWFKIF. V gene assignment gives TRGV2, but the J gene was left uncalled. Germline V gene lookup returns CDR1 EGSNGY and CDR2 YDSYNSKV. The CDR3 length equals 34 residues, ends included.

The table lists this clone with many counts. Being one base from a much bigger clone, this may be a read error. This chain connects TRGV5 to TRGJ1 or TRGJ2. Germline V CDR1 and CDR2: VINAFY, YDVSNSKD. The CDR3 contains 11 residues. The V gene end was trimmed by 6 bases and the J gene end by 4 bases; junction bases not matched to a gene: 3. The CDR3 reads CATWSYYKKLF. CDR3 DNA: TGTGCCACCTGGAGCTATTATAAGAAACTCTTT.

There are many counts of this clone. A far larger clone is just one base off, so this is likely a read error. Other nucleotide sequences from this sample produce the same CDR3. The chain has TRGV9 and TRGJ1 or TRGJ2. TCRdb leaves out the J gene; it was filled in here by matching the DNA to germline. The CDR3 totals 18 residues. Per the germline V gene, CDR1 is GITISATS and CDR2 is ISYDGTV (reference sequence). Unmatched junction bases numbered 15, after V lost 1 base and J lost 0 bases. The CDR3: CALWEVSQGLSNYYKKLF. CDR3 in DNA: TGTGCCTTGTGGGAGGTATCCCAGGGGCTATCGAATTATTATAAGAAACTCTTT.

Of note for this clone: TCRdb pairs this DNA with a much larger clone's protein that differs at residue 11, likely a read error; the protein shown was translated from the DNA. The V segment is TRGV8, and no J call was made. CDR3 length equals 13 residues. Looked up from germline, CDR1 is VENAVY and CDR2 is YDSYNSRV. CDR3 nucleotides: TGTGCCACCTGGATTACGTCATATTATAAGGAACTCTTT. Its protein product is CATWITSYYKELF.

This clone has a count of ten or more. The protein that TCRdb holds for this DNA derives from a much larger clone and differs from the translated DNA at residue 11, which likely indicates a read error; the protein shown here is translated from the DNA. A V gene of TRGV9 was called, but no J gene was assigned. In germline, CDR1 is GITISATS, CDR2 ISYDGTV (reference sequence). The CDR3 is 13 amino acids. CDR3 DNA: TGTGCCTTGTGGGAGGTGAATTATTATAAGGAACTCTTT. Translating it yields CALWEVNYYKELF.